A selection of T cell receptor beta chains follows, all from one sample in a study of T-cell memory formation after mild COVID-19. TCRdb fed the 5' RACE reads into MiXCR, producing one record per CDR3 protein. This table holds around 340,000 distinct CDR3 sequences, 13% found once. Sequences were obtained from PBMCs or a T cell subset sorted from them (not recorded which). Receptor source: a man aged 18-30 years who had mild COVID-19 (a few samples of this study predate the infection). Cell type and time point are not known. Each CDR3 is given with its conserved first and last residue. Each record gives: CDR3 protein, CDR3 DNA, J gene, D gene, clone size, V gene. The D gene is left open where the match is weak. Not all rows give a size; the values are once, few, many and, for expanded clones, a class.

CDR3: CSAQRRGSSNEKLFF; DNA: TGCAGTGCCCAGAGGAGGGGCTCGTCTAATGAAAAACTGTTTTTT; J: TRBJ1-4; D: -; size: -; V: TRBV20-1
CDR3: CASSIVPGNTIYF; DNA: TGCGCCAGCAGCATTGTCCCTGGAAACACCATATATTTT; J: TRBJ1-3; D: -; size: -; V: TRBV5-1
CDR3: CASTRLAGLDTQYF; DNA: TGTGCCAGCACCCGACTAGCGGGACTAGATACGCAGTATTTT; J: TRBJ2-3; D: TRBD2; size: -; V: TRBV11-2
CDR3: CSVERGAEQYF; DNA: TGCAGCGTTGAACGGGGCGCCGAGCAGTACTTC; J: TRBJ2-7; D: -; size: few; V: TRBV29-1
CDR3: CASSQGAMATGELFF; DNA: TGTGCCAGCAGCCAGGGGGCGATGGCGACCGGGGAGCTGTTTTTT; J: TRBJ2-2; D: -; size: few; V: TRBV4-2
CDR3: CASSELGWGETTDTQYF; DNA: TGTGCCAGCAGTGAACTTGGTTGGGGGGAAACCACAGATACGCAGTATTTT; J: TRBJ2-3; D: -; size: few; V: TRBV25-1
CDR3: CASSLRTGGAHPF; DNA: TGTGCCAGCAGTTTGCGGACAGGGGGAGCTCACCCCTTC; J: TRBJ2-5; D: TRBD1; size: -; V: TRBV28
CDR3: CASSQATAGVAKNIQYF; DNA: TGCGCCAGCAGCCAAGCTACGGCGGGTGTAGCCAAAAACATTCAGTACTTC; J: TRBJ2-4; D: -; size: few; V: TRBV4-3
CDR3: CASSLVGQGTEQFF; DNA: TGTGCCAGCAGCTTAGTGGGGCAGGGAACTGAGCAGTTCTTC; J: TRBJ2-1; D: -; size: few; V: TRBV7-2
CDR3: CASSEGWEGGYGYTF; DNA: TGTGCCAGCAGTGAAGGTTGGGAGGGAGGCTATGGCTACACCTTC; J: TRBJ1-2; D: -; size: -; V: TRBV25-1
CDR3: CASSLDGSPLHF; DNA: TGTGCCAGCAGCTTAGATGGTTCACCCCTCCACTTT; J: TRBJ1-6; D: -; size: few; V: TRBV7-2
CDR3: CAILRGGSTDTQYF; DNA: TGTGCCATCTTACGCGGGGGTAGCACAGATACGCAGTATTTT; J: TRBJ2-3; D: TRBD2; size: few; V: TRBV10-3
CDR3: CASSPQQTSTDTQYF; DNA: TGTGCCAGCAGCCCGCAGCAGACTAGCACAGATACGCAGTATTTT; J: TRBJ2-3; D: -; size: -; V: TRBV9
CDR3: CASSYSRTSYGYTF; DNA: TGTGCCAGCAGTTATTCTCGGACCAGCTATGGCTACACCTTC; J: TRBJ1-2; D: -; size: few; V: TRBV6-5
CDR3: CASRFGTGSSPLHF; DNA: TGCGCCAGCAGATTCGGGACAGGGTCTTCACCCCTCCACTTT; J: TRBJ1-6; D: TRBD1; size: few; V: TRBV5-1
CDR3: CASETGTGGDEQYF; DNA: TGCGCCAGCGAAACCGGGACAGGGGGCGACGAGCAGTACTTC; J: TRBJ2-7; D: TRBD1; size: -; V: TRBV5-1
CDR3: CASSSPGTGLSYEQYF; DNA: TGTGCCAGCAGCTCCCCCGGGACAGGGTTATCCTACGAGCAGTACTTC; J: TRBJ2-7; D: TRBD1; size: few; V: TRBV7-9
CDR3: CASSLARGPRGNEQFF; DNA: TGTGCCAGCAGCTTAGCGCGGGGGCCGCGGGGCAATGAGCAGTTCTTC; J: TRBJ2-1; D: -; size: -; V: TRBV7-8
CDR3: CASSPPDRVGYGYTF; DNA: TGTGCCAGCAGCCCGCCCGACAGGGTTGGCTATGGCTACACCTTC; J: TRBJ1-2; D: TRBD1; size: few; V: TRBV7-9
CDR3: CASSQELGQSSPLHF; DNA: TGCGCCAGCAGCCAAGAACTGGGACAGAGTTCACCCCTCCACTTT; J: TRBJ1-6; D: TRBD1; size: few; V: TRBV4-1
CDR3: CASSLTQGVYEQYF; DNA: TGTGCCAGCAGCTTAACACAGGGGGTCTACGAGCAGTACTTC; J: TRBJ2-7; D: TRBD1; size: few; V: TRBV7-2
CDR3: CASSQGSRGTDTQYF; DNA: TGTGCCAGCAGCCAAGGGAGTCGGGGCACAGATACGCAGTATTTT; J: TRBJ2-3; D: -; size: many; V: TRBV4-2
CDR3: CASSPGGGGAAEQFF; DNA: TGTGCCAGCAGCCCCGGGGGCGGGGGGGCCGCTGAGCAGTTCTTC; J: TRBJ2-1; D: TRBD2; size: -; V: TRBV6-6
CDR3: CASSEADGGDSSPDTQYF; DNA: TGTGCCAGCAGTGAAGCAGATGGTGGGGACAGTTCCCCAGATACGCAGTATTTT; J: TRBJ2-3; D: TRBD1; size: once; V: TRBV2
CDR3: CASSSWSGGNEQFF; DNA: TGTGCCAGCAGCTCGTGGAGCGGGGGGAATGAGCAGTTCTTC; J: TRBJ2-1; D: TRBD2; size: few; V: TRBV7-2
CDR3: CASSLAGARGLYEQYF; DNA: TGTGCCAGCAGCTTAGCGGGTGCCAGGGGCCTCTACGAGCAGTACTTC; J: TRBJ2-7; D: -; size: -; V: TRBV7-6
CDR3: CASSRLGRNMEQYF; DNA: TGTGCCAGCTCCCGACTGGGGAGGAATATGGAGCAGTACTTC; J: TRBJ2-7; D: -; size: -; V: TRBV7-8
CDR3: CSARDWQAQETQYF; DNA: TGCAGTGCTAGAGATTGGCAGGCCCAAGAGACCCAGTACTTC; J: TRBJ2-5; D: -; size: many; V: TRBV20-1
CDR3: CASSHHSEQYF; DNA: TGTGCCAGCAGCCATCACAGCGAGCAGTACTTC; J: TRBJ2-7; D: -; size: -; V: TRBV14
CDR3: CASNLNRGRSNEQFF; DNA: TGTGCCAGCAACCTAAACAGGGGACGCTCTAATGAGCAGTTCTTC; J: TRBJ2-1; D: TRBD1; size: -; V: TRBV27
CDR3: CSASSGGQETQYF; DNA: TGCAGTGCTAGTTCCGGGGGGCAAGAGACCCAGTACTTC; J: TRBJ2-5; D: TRBD2; size: few; V: TRBV20-1
CDR3: CSASHNSPLHF; DNA: TGCAGTGCTAGCCATAATTCACCCCTCCACTTT; J: TRBJ1-6; D: -; size: many; V: TRBV20-1
CDR3: CASSPLSLSEAFF; DNA: TGTGCCAGCAGCCCACTCTCCCTGAGTGAAGCTTTCTTT; J: TRBJ1-1; D: -; size: few; V: TRBV7-9
CDR3: CASSLRQGAQPQHF; DNA: TGCGCCAGCAGCTTACGACAGGGCGCCCAGCCCCAGCATTTT; J: TRBJ1-5; D: TRBD1; size: -; V: TRBV5-1
CDR3: CASSFDRGESANEKLFF; DNA: TGTGCCAGCAGTTTCGACAGGGGGGAGTCGGCTAATGAAAAACTGTTTTTT; J: TRBJ1-4; D: TRBD1; size: few; V: TRBV28
CDR3: CAWSVNDQPQHF; DNA: TGTGCCTGGAGTGTAAATGATCAGCCCCAGCATTTT; J: TRBJ1-5; D: -; size: -; V: TRBV30
CDR3: CASSSLVGTDTQYF; DNA: TGTGCCAGCAGTTCCCTCGTTGGGACAGATACGCAGTATTTT; J: TRBJ2-3; D: -; size: -; V: TRBV28
CDR3: CASSLEPGGRHEQYF; DNA: TGTGCCAGCAGCTTAGAACCAGGGGGCCGCCATGAGCAGTACTTC; J: TRBJ2-7; D: TRBD1; size: -; V: TRBV7-9
CDR3: CASSQVAENPPGELFF; DNA: TGTGCCAGCAGCCAAGTTGCGGAAAACCCCCCCGGGGAGCTGTTTTTT; J: TRBJ2-2; D: -; size: few; V: TRBV4-2
CDR3: CASSSWINTDTQYF; DNA: TGTGCCAGCAGCTCCTGGATCAACACAGATACGCAGTATTTT; J: TRBJ2-3; D: -; size: once; V: TRBV7-3
CDR3: CASSPTSGGSGARTQYF; DNA: TGCGCCAGCAGCCCGACTAGCGGGGGATCCGGGGCACGGACCCAGTACTTC; J: TRBJ2-5; D: TRBD2; size: few; V: TRBV4-3
CDR3: CASSLSQGYGETQYF; DNA: TGCGCCAGCAGCTTGAGCCAGGGGTATGGAGAGACCCAGTACTTC; J: TRBJ2-5; D: -; size: -; V: TRBV5-1
CDR3: CASSLAGGRTGELFF; DNA: TGTGCCAGCAGCTTGGCGGGGGGGCGTACCGGGGAGCTGTTTTTT; J: TRBJ2-2; D: TRBD2; size: many; V: TRBV7-8
CDR3: CASSRRVDRGDQPQHF; DNA: TGTGCCAGCAGTCGGCGGGTGGACAGGGGCGATCAGCCCCAGCATTTT; J: TRBJ1-5; D: TRBD1; size: many; V: TRBV5-6
CDR3: CASSLGTSPDTQYF; DNA: TGTGCCAGCAGCCTCGGGACTAGCCCAGATACGCAGTATTTT; J: TRBJ2-3; D: TRBD2; size: few; V: TRBV7-3
CDR3: CAWSQEETQYF; DNA: TGTGCCTGGAGCCAGGAGGAGACCCAGTACTTC; J: TRBJ2-5; D: -; size: -; V: TRBV30
CDR3: CASSAGTASSYNEQFF; DNA: TGTGCCAGCAGCGCAGGGACTGCAAGCTCCTACAATGAGCAGTTCTTC; J: TRBJ2-1; D: -; size: -; V: TRBV9
CDR3: CASSLSGVRSTEAFF; DNA: TGCGCCAGCAGCTTGTCGGGGGTTCGGTCCACTGAAGCTTTCTTT; J: TRBJ1-1; D: -; size: few; V: TRBV5-1
CDR3: CASSLYGRALTDTQYF; DNA: TGTGCCAGCAGCTTATACGGGAGGGCCCTCACAGATACGCAGTATTTT; J: TRBJ2-3; D: TRBD2; size: -; V: TRBV7-8
CDR3: CASSQDEGGMNTEAFF; DNA: TGTGCCAGCAGCCAAGATGAAGGTGGCATGAACACTGAAGCTTTCTTT; J: TRBJ1-1; D: -; size: -; V: TRBV14
CDR3: CAISQSGGNQETQYF; DNA: TGTGCCATCAGTCAAAGCGGGGGCAACCAAGAGACCCAGTACTTC; J: TRBJ2-5; D: TRBD2; size: -; V: TRBV10-3
CDR3: CASSFYLGRTPLF; DNA: TGTGCCAGCAGTTTTTATTTGGGTCGGACCCCCCTCTTC; J: TRBJ1-2; D: -; size: -; V: TRBV27